A selection of T cell receptor beta chains follows, all from one sample in a study of blood T cells in healthy people across ages. TCRdb redid the calling of the 5' RACE reads with MiXCR, one entry per CDR3 protein. The sample has about 760,000 distinct CDR3 sequences, approximately 60% seen once. Sequencing was done on a sample of blood. These receptors originate from a man aged 40-49 years in good health. Both conserved end residues are part of each CDR3. D genes are given only for firm matches. Rows may omit the clone size; those that give it use once, few, many or a size class.

D: TRBD1
V: TRBV4-2
size: many
J: TRBJ2-5
CDR3: CASSQRQGAGETQYF
DNA: TGTGCCAGCAGCCAACGACAGGGGGCCGGGGAGACCCAGTACTTC

D: TRBD2
V: TRBV7-9
size: NA
J: TRBJ2-1
CDR3: CASSFGEPGLANEQFF
DNA: TGTGCCAGCAGCTTCGGGGAACCGGGACTAGCCAATGAGCAGTTCTTC

D: TRBD2
V: TRBV2
size: few
J: TRBJ2-5
CDR3: CASRGLAGQQETQYF
DNA: TGTGCCAGCAGGGGACTAGCGGGACAACAAGAGACCCAGTACTTC

D: TRBD1
V: TRBV6-2/TRBV6-3
size: NA
J: TRBJ2-7
CDR3: CASNLGQGAGYDEQYF
DNA: TGTGCCAGCAACCTCGGACAGGGGGCAGGATATGACGAGCAGTACTTC

D: NA
V: TRBV12-5
size: NA
J: TRBJ2-1
CDR3: CASGLEWRGSYNEQFF
DNA: TGTGCTAGTGGTTTAGAGTGGAGGGGCTCCTACAATGAGCAGTTCTTC

D: NA
V: TRBV9
size: NA
J: TRBJ1-2
CDR3: CASSVTETYGYTF
DNA: TGTGCCAGCAGCGTAACAGAGACCTATGGCTACACCTTC

D: TRBD1
V: TRBV20-1
size: NA
J: TRBJ2-7
CDR3: CSARGDRTYEQYF
DNA: TGCAGTGCTAGAGGGGACAGGACCTACGAGCAGTACTTC

D: TRBD1
V: TRBV27
size: few
J: TRBJ2-7
CDR3: CASSRTGTGSYEQYF
DNA: TGTGCCAGCAGTAGGACCGGGACAGGGTCCTACGAGCAGTACTTC

D: NA
V: TRBV25-1
size: few
J: TRBJ2-5
CDR3: CASSETILPGMGTQYF
DNA: TGTGCCAGCAGTGAAACGATCCTCCCGGGAATGGGGACCCAGTACTTC

D: NA
V: TRBV12-3/TRBV12-4
size: few
J: TRBJ1-6
CDR3: CASSFRDRSFGIRSQYAPRPLHF
DNA: TGTGCCAGCAGTTTTCGAGACCGAAGTTTCGGTATACGGTCACAGTATGCCCCACGACCCCTCCACTTT

D: NA
V: TRBV25-1
size: few
J: TRBJ1-2
CDR3: CASSESRGRYGYTF
DNA: TGTGCCAGCAGTGAATCGCGTGGACGCTATGGCTACACCTTC

D: TRBD2
V: TRBV24-1
size: NA
J: TRBJ2-1
CDR3: CATGLARNEQFF
DNA: TGTGCCACAGGACTAGCGCGCAATGAGCAGTTCTTC